The present T cell receptor (beta chain) was sequenced within a study of T cells after yellow fever vaccination. TCRdb re-derived calls from the 5' RACE reads in MiXCR, one entry per CDR3 protein. The table shows 250,000 or so distinct CDR3 sequences, with over 6.5% occurring only once. The sample holds many counts of this clonotype. The junction and the germline gene differ at one end; a read error may be behind it. This CDR3 contains 14 residues. The V gene's germline CDR1 is SSHAT and CDR2 FNYEAQ (reference sequence). This sample comprised CD4+ T cells sorted from PBMCs, obtained on the day of the yellow fever booster vaccination. The TCR comes from a man aged 25-45 years who received the YFV17D yellow fever vaccine. The chain combines TRBV7-7 with TRBJ2-1, with 7 nucleotides matching TRBD1. The CDR3 DNA is TGTGCTAGCAGCCCCGGGACAGAGTACAATGAGCAGTTCTTC. This sequence encodes CASSPGTEYNEQFF.